This T cell receptor beta chain was captured in a study of T cell repertoires in cytomegalovirus infection. The wider study: Peptides in the study included HLA-C-restricted and HLA-B-restricted CMV epitopes. Public TCR beta signatures indicated both CMV infection and matching HLA type. Study-level points and caveats: HLA-C-restricted CMV-specific TCR beta clonotypes prevailed in the ex vivo response.

MiXCR, run by TCRdb on the reads, gives a single entry per CDR3 protein. This sample yields some 200,000 distinct CDR3 sequences, of which about 38% are seen a single time; 59% belongs to the top ten. This clonotype has a handful of counts. The antigen is unknown. The source is a human donor in good health (CMV status not recorded). Some clones in this sample may be carry-over from other donors' samples. Here the sequenced sample was CD8+ T cells from cultured PBMCs, taken from culture after CMV antigen stimulation.

CDR3 DNA: TGTGCCAGCACTTGGAAGTCCGAGCAGTACTTC. Its protein product is CASTWKSEQYF. The V call is TRBV6-6, the J call TRBJ2-7; the D is unclear. Germline CDR1 and CDR2: MNHNY and SVGAGI (reference sequence). The CDR3 is 11 amino acids. V lost 7 bases and J 6 bases, leaving 10 bases between the germline ends.